This T cell receptor beta chain was sequenced in a study of CD4 T cells in relation to SARS-CoV-2 and coronaviruses. Deep TCR-beta sequencing used DNA from uncultured naive and memory CD4+ T cells. Clones were sequenced by immunoSEQ multiplex PCR, and TCRdb holds only the in-frame ones, with some missing. The repertoire holds about 68,000 clones, roughly 93% seen once, with around 0.21% in the top ten. Germline-derived CDR1 and CDR2 are LGHDT and YNNKEL (reference sequence). Deletions cut 3 bases from V and 2 bases from J, with 14 bases between. This CDR3 region has 15 residues. The unexposed donors gave CD4+ T cells in about 2010-2019, prior to COVID-19.

The rearrangement uses TRBV3-1 (or the pseudogene TRBV3-2) and TRBJ2-7; D possibly corresponds to TRBD1 (5 bases). The sample comprised naive CD4+ T cells from PBMCs. The subset here: naive CD4+ T cells isolated by negative enrichment. The sequence derives from a human donor in good health. In DNA form, the CDR3 reads TGTGCCAGCAGCCATCAGGCAGGGTTCGCCTACGAGCAGTACTTC. Amino acid sequence: CASSHQAGFAYEQYF.